These 32 T cell receptor beta chains originate from one sample sequenced in a study of T cells in Graves' hyperthyroidism and ophthalmopathy. What was amplified from RNA transcripts were TCR beta CDR3 regions. First-round RT-PCR with HTBI primers amplified the TCR CDR3 region. TCRdb reanalysed the multiplex PCR reads using MiXCR and keeps one entry per CDR3 protein. The repertoire has fewer than 850,000 distinct CDR3 sequences, roughly 17% of them found once; the top ten carry around 16%. Sequencing was performed on blood. These receptors all come from a man between 50 and 59 years old with Graves' hyperthyroidism.

This clonotype was counted many times. J is TRBJ2-1 and V is TRBV7-9; D possibly matches TRBD1 or TRBD2 (6 bases each). Trimming left V 6 bases short and J 8 bases short, with 17 bases between. The length of the CDR3 is 14 residues. CDR1 is SEHNR and CDR2 is FQNEAQ in the germline V gene (reference sequence). The CDR3 DNA reads TGTGCCAGCAGTTTCAGGTCGGGGGCATATGAGCAGTTCTTC. Residues: CASSFRSGAYEQFF.

This chain joins TRBV7-8 and TRBJ1-4; 7 bases line up with TRBD1. Trimming at V came to 4 bases and at J to 3 bases, leaving 5 bases not matched to a gene. The CDR3 loop spans 15 amino acids. Germline V gene data show CDR1 as SGHVS and CDR2 as FQNEAQ. The CDR3 here is CASSYSTGSNEKLFF. DNA of the CDR3: TGTGCCAGCAGCTACTCGACAGGGTCTAATGAAAAACTGTTTTTT. Drawing the rest from reference TRBV7-8 and TRBJ1-4, the complete variable domain is GAGVSQSPRYKVAKRGQDVALRCDPISGHVSLFWYQQALGQGPEFLTYFQNEAQLDKSGLPSDRFFAERPEGSVSTLKIQRTQQEDSAVYLCASSYSTGSNEKLFFGSGTQLSVL.

V usage is TRBV7-2 and J usage is TRBJ2-3; TRBD2 aligns across 9 bases. CDR3 length: 15 residues. The ends lost 0 bases at V and 12 bases at J; junction bases unmatched: 10. Per germline, CDR1 SGHTA and CDR2 FQGNSA. This chain's CDR3 is CASSLALRLAGSQYF. The CDR3 DNA reads as TGTGCCAGCAGCTTAGCGCTGAGGCTAGCGGGGAGTCAGTATTTT.

Here the CDR3 reads CASKISPSGRVTDTQYF. Here the CDR3 DNA reads TGTGCCAGCAAAATAAGCCCCAGCGGGAGGGTCACAGATACGCAGTATTTT. J is TRBJ2-3 and V is TRBV6-1; TRBD2 matches 10 bases. J lost 2 bases, V lost 7 bases, and 12 bases had no gene match. The CDR3 is 17 amino acids. Germline assignment: CDR1 MNHNS and CDR2 SASEGT.

CDR3 residues: CASSLGAGKQDTQYF. CDR3 sequence (DNA): TGTGCCAGCAGCTTAGGGGCGGGCAAACAAGATACGCAGTATTTT. The chain recombines TRBV7-2 with TRBJ2-3; weak D call: TRBD2 (5 bases). The V gene's germline CDR1 is SGHTA and CDR2 FQGNSA. Trimming pared 1 base from V and 5 bases from J, leaving 13 bases between. CDR3 size: 15 residues. The variable domain in full, with the rest retrieved from reference TRBV7-2 and TRBJ2-3, is GAGVSQSPSNKVTEKGKDVELRCDPISGHTALYWYRQSLGQGLEFLIYFQGNSAPDKSGLPSDRFSAERTGGSVSTLTIQRTQQEDSAVYLCASSLGAGKQDTQYFGPGTRLTVL.

There are many counts of this clonotype. This rearrangement joins TRBV12-3 or TRBV12-4 to TRBJ2-1; 11 bases are shared with TRBD2. Losses at the gene ends were 3 bases for V and 0 bases for J; bases not matched to a gene: 1. CDR3 length equals 16 residues. The CDR3 here is CASSFGTSGSYNEQFF. As DNA, the CDR3 is TGTGCCAGCAGTTTCGGGACTAGCGGCTCCTACAATGAGCAGTTCTTC.

This clonotype was detected many times. V is TRBV9 and J is TRBJ2-5, with 12 bases that match TRBD1. The CDR3 spans 16 residues. Losses at the gene ends were 0 bases for V and 5 bases for J; bases not matched to a gene: 5. Germline CDR1 SGDLS, CDR2 YYNGEE. Here the CDR3 DNA reads TGTGCCAGCAGCGTAGGGGGGACAGGGGGCAGGGAGACCCAGTACTTC. The encoded protein is CASSVGGTGGRETQYF.

This clonotype was seen a few times. V gene TRBV28 combines with J gene TRBJ2-5; D tentatively reads TRBD1 or TRBD2 (5 bases each). Germline values: CDR1 MDHEN, CDR2 SYDVKM. V shed 6 bases and J shed 7 bases, with 9 bases lying between them. There are 11 residues in the CDR3. This CDR3 is CASSDGTTQYF. In nucleotides, the CDR3 is TGTGCCAGCAGCGACGGGACGACCCAGTACTTC.

This clonotype has just a few counts. The chain links TRBV6-8 to TRBJ2-1; 11 bases fit TRBD2. The CDR3 is 15 residues long. Germline V gives CDR1 MNHGY, CDR2 SAAAGT. The V segment lost 0 bases and the J segment 9 bases; nucleotides outside the gene matches: 4. The CDR3 here is CASSYSLAGGLEQFF. CDR3 in DNA: TGTGCCAGCAGTTACTCGCTAGCGGGAGGACTTGAGCAGTTCTTC.

This chain uses TRBV6-5 with TRBJ2-1; TRBD2 matches at 15 bases. The CDR3 contains 18 residues. Trimming took 4 bases from V and 4 from J; bases not matched to a gene: 8. In germline, CDR1 is MNHEY, CDR2 SVGAGI. This chain's CDR3 is CASSSLGTSGRWYNEQFF. CDR3 nucleotides: TGTGCCAGCAGTTCTCTCGGGACTAGCGGGAGGTGGTACAATGAGCAGTTCTTC.

This clonotype was observed at least ten times. The chain links TRBV12-5 to TRBJ2-3; tentative D call: TRBD1 (6 bases). Trimming shortened V by 3 bases and J by 0 bases, and 16 bases separated the two germline ends. The CDR3 covers 17 residues. Germline V gene data show CDR1 as LGHNT and CDR2 as FRNRAP. The CDR3 spells CASGFNLDRTSTDTQYF. In nucleotides, the CDR3 is TGTGCTAGTGGTTTTAATTTGGACAGAACTAGCACAGATACGCAGTATTTT.

Ten or more counts support this clonotype. The chain employs TRBV28 and TRBJ2-7, with D possibly being TRBD2 (6 bases). The CDR3 has 14 residues. V lost 2 bases, J lost 2 bases, and 10 bases lay in between. CDR1 and CDR2 from the germline V gene are MDHEN and SYDVKM. The CDR3 region has the DNA TGTGCCAGCAGTTTACGGGAGAACCCCTACGAGCAGTACTTC. Protein product: CASSLRENPYEQYF.

This clonotype appeared a few times. The chain employs TRBV10-1 and TRBJ2-7, with 8 bases lining up with TRBD2. CDR1 and CDR2 from the germline V gene are WNHNN and SYGVQD (reference sequence). The CDR3 loop spans 17 amino acids. After removal of 3 bases from V and 4 bases from J, the junction contained 14 bases not matched to a gene. Here the CDR3 DNA reads TGCGCCAGCAGTGAAGGCAGCGGGAGCCCATTTGGATACGAGCAGTACTTC. Translating it yields CASSEGSGSPFGYEQYF.

The V call is TRBV3-1, the J call TRBJ2-2; maybe TRBD2 (6 bases). The CDR3 has 15 residues. Germline CDR1 reads LGHDT; CDR2 reads YNNKEL (reference sequence). V gave up 3 bases and J gave up 4 bases, with 12 bases separating them. The CDR3 DNA follows: TGTGCCAGCAGCCAGCGGGACCGCGGCACCGGGGAGCTGTTTTTT. It codes for CASSQRDRGTGELFF.

This sequence joins TRBV5-6 and TRBJ2-2, with D possibly being TRBD2 (6 bases). This CDR3 contains 16 residues. Trimming pared 0 bases from V and 4 bases from J, leaving 13 bases between. Germline V gene lookup returns CDR1 SGHDT and CDR2 YYEEEE. DNA for the CDR3: TGTGCCAGCAGCTTGGTCCCGGGGGTTGCCACCGGGGAGCTGTTTTTT. Translation gives CASSLVPGVATGELFF. Combining the CDR3 with reference TRBV5-6 and TRBJ2-2 gives the whole variable domain DAGVTQSPTHLIKTRGQQVTLRCSPKSGHDTVSWYQQALGQGPQFIFQYYEEEERQRGNFPDRFSGHQFPNYSSELNVNALLLGDSALYLCASSLVPGVATGELFFGEGSRLTVL.

At least ten counts were recorded for this clonotype. The chain has TRBV2 and TRBJ1-5; D is unclear. The CDR3 has 14 residues. Germline V gene sequence: CDR1 SNHLY, CDR2 FYNNEI. Trimming shortened V by 3 bases and J by 3 bases, and 9 bases separated the two germline ends. The CDR3 coding sequence is TGTGCCAGCAGTGAGGAGGGAGTCAATCAGCCCCAGCATTTT. Translation: CASSEEGVNQPQHF. The full variable domain, completed using reference TRBV2 and TRBJ1-5, is EPEVTQTPSHQVTQMGQEVILRCVPISNHLYFYWYRQILGQKVEFLVSFYNNEISEKSEIFDDQFSVERPDGSNFTLKIRSTKLEDSAMYFCASSEEGVNQPQHFGDGTRLSIL.

This chain links TRBV19 with TRBJ2-7; unclear D gene. Germline lookup yields CDR1 LNHDA and CDR2 SQIVND (reference sequence). V was trimmed by 1 base and J by 0 bases, leaving 7 bases between them. CDR3 length: 14 amino acids. DNA of the CDR3: TGTGCCAGTAGTATAGTAGTGGGCTCCTACGAGCAGTACTTC. Translation gives CASSIVVGSYEQYF.

Written as DNA, the CDR3 is TGTGCCTGGAGTGTTTTGGACCGGGTTACCTACGAGCAGTACTTC. It encodes CAWSVLDRVTYEQYF. This chain uses TRBV30 with TRBJ2-7; no clear D. From germline, CDR1 is GTSNPN and CDR2 SVGIG (reference sequence). This CDR3 spans 15 amino acids. Between the trimmed V and J ends, which lost 0 bases and 2 bases, there was a span of 14 bases.

This rearrangement joins TRBV14 to TRBJ2-7; maybe TRBD2 (7 bases). Per germline, CDR1 SGHDN and CDR2 FVKESK. Trimming removed 0 bases at V and 2 bases at J, with 14 bases between. This CDR3 is built from 16 residues. The CDR3 region has the DNA TGTGCCAGCAGCCAAGACCGGGGGGCCCCCCCCTACGAGCAGTACTTC. It encodes CASSQDRGAPPYEQYF. The complete variable domain, with remaining parts taken from reference TRBV14 and TRBJ2-7, reads EAGVTQFPSHSVIEKGQTVTLRCDPISGHDNLYWYRRVMGKEIKFLLHFVKESKQDESGMPNNRFLAERTGGTYSTLKVQPAELEDSGVYFCASSQDRGAPPYEQYFGPGTRLTVT.

Many counts were recorded for this clonotype. The chain couples TRBV24-1 to TRBJ1-2, with D maybe TRBD1 (6 bases). The V and J ends lost 12 bases and 8 bases respectively, with 15 bases between them. Germline V CDR1 and CDR2: KGHDR, SFDVKD. This CDR3 spans 11 amino acids. The CDR3 is CAAAGVEGYTF. CDR3 nucleotides: TGTGCCGCCGCAGGGGTGGAGGGCTACACCTTC.

The rearrangement joins TRBV30 to TRBJ1-2; no definite D call. Germline V lookup: CDR1 GTSNPN, CDR2 SVGIG (reference sequence). V was trimmed by 6 bases and J by 9 bases, leaving 23 bases between them. This CDR3 spans 14 amino acids. The CDR3: CACDRDLQFNSYTF. For the CDR3, the DNA is TGTGCCTGCGACCGAGACTTGCAGTTTAACAGCTACACCTTC.

The sample holds many counts of this clonotype. V and J are TRBV20-1 and TRBJ2-1; D is ambiguous. Germline V gene lookup returns CDR1 DFQATT and CDR2 SNEGSKA (reference sequence). This CDR3 has 12 residues. The CDR3 sequence is CRSQSSYNEQFF. The CDR3 bases are TGCAGATCACAGAGCTCCTACAATGAGCAGTTCTTC.

The chain employs TRBV11-2 and TRBJ2-2; tentatively, D is TRBD2 (5 bases). Germline V gene lookup returns CDR1 SGHAT and CDR2 FQNNGV. The V gene lost 1 base and the J gene lost 0 bases, with 9 bases spanning the gap. The CDR3 contains 16 residues. This chain's CDR3 is CASSLGTGTNTGELFF. In DNA, the CDR3 is TGTGCCAGCAGCTTAGGCACGGGGACGAACACCGGGGAGCTGTTTTTT.

This clonotype was detected only a few times. V gene TRBV6-1 combines with J gene TRBJ2-1; 10 nucleotides match TRBD1. The CDR3 covers 13 residues. Looked up from germline, CDR1 is MNHNS and CDR2 is SASEGT. J gave up 7 bases and V 9 bases, and 6 bases lay outside the gene matches. The CDR3 sequence is CASRQGARNEQFF. The CDR3 DNA follows: TGTGCCAGTCGACAGGGGGCACGGAATGAGCAGTTCTTC.

This clonotype was counted many times. This rearrangement joins TRBV5-1 to TRBJ1-2, with 11 bases identical to TRBD1. The germline V gene encodes CDR1 SGHRS and CDR2 YFSETQ. This CDR3 has 17 amino acids. V shed 0 bases and J 3 bases; nucleotides not matched to a gene: 7. CDR3 coding DNA: TGCGCCAGCAGCTTGGATCCGGGACAGGGGGAAGACTATGGCTACACCTTC. Translated: CASSLDPGQGEDYGYTF.

This clonotype has just a few counts. The chain is built from TRBV5-5 and TRBJ2-3; 10 nucleotides agree with TRBD1. The CDR3 loop spans 16 amino acids. The germline V gene has CDR1 SGHKS and CDR2 YYEKEE (reference sequence). Trimming at V came to 4 bases and at J to 1 base, leaving 6 bases not matched to a gene. The CDR3: CASSPYGQGGTDTQYF. The CDR3 DNA reads as TGTGCCAGCAGCCCATACGGACAGGGGGGCACAGATACGCAGTATTTT.

This clonotype occurred a few times. Being one base from a much bigger clone, this may be a read error. The genes are TRBV27 and TRBJ2-7; 9 bases are shared with TRBD1. The V and J ends lost 5 bases and 3 bases, in that order; junction bases with no gene match: 11. This CDR3 is 16 amino acids long. Looked up from germline, CDR1 is MNHEY and CDR2 is SMNVEV (reference sequence). The CDR3 loop is CASSPPSGTGIYEQYF. CDR3 in DNA: TGTGCCAGCAGTCCCCCCTCCGGGACAGGGATCTACGAGCAGTACTTC.

This clonotype was seen more than once but under ten times. The chain employs TRBV5-1 and TRBJ2-1; 14 bases map to TRBD2. The length of the CDR3 is 17 residues. V lost 4 bases and J lost 5; bases outside the gene matches: 8. Germline V CDR1 and CDR2: SGHRS, YFSETQ. This chain's CDR3 is CASSRGTSGSFDNEQFF. The DNA of the CDR3 is TGCGCCAGCAGCCGGGGGACTAGCGGGAGTTTCGACAATGAGCAGTTCTTC.

This clonotype was observed a few times. This chain joins TRBV6-2 or TRBV6-3 and TRBJ2-3, with 7 bases identical to TRBD1. Germline V gene data show CDR1 as MNHEY and CDR2 as SVGEGT. V shed 5 bases, J shed 4 bases, and the junction held 12 bases outside the gene matches. The length of the CDR3 is 16 residues. DNA of the CDR3: TGTGCCAGCAGTCGACAGGGTTCAATTGTGGCAGATACGCAGTATTTT. This sequence encodes CASSRQGSIVADTQYF.

The DNA of the CDR3 is TGTGCCAGCAGCCCGCGGAGTAGCGGGAGCCGGGAGACCCAGTACTTC. Translated: CASSPRSSGSRETQYF. The chain is built from TRBV11-2 and TRBJ2-5, with 9 nucleotides matching TRBD2. Germline V CDR1 and CDR2: SGHAT, FQNNGV. The CDR3 is made up of 16 amino acids. J was trimmed by 5 bases and V by 5 bases; bases with no gene match: 12.

In this sample, this clonotype turned up many times. The CDR3 region has the DNA TGTGCCAGCACCCTGGGGACAGGTTGGTCACCCCTCCACTTT. This gives the protein CASTLGTGWSPLHF. This rearrangement joins TRBV28 to TRBJ1-6; TRBD1 agrees at 8 bases. The V gene end was trimmed by 7 bases and the J gene end by 10 bases; junction bases not matched to a gene: 9. In germline, CDR1 is MDHEN, CDR2 SYDVKM. This CDR3 is 14 amino acids long.

This clonotype has only a few counts. CDR3: CASSYLPPRDRGDQPSDYGYTF. CDR3 coding DNA: TGTGCCAGCAGTTACTTGCCCCCCCGGGACAGAGGAGACCAACCCAGCGACTATGGCTACACCTTC. V is TRBV6-5 and J is TRBJ1-2, with 7 bases lining up with TRBD1. The V gene end was trimmed by 1 base and the J gene end by 3 bases; junction bases not matched to a gene: 26. The CDR3 consists of 22 residues. Germline-derived CDR1 and CDR2 are MNHEY and SVGAGI.